One TCR beta chain is described in this entry. These data belong to a study of response to subunit inactivated influenza vaccine. In TCRdb, the RT-PCR reads were re-called with MiXCR into one record per CDR3 protein. The table includes more than 500,000 distinct CDR3 sequences, about 11% detected once. The same data also went into a second study, on T cells expressing NK-cell markers. From that study: The cDNA for TCR beta came from 5'RACE template switching with UMIs. Sequenced donors, eight in total, included seven who were HCMV-seropositive and one who was seronegative. Dominant NKG2C+ clonotype frequencies of about 1.0-7.0% of CD8+ T cells were measured in over 5 donors.

The TCR comes from a man aged 45-60 years who received an inactivated influenza vaccine. The source material was PBMCs from blood, sampled on the day of vaccination.

The DNA for the CDR3 is TGTGCCATCAGTGAAGGAGGGGGTGAGACAGATACGCAGTATTTT. Amino acid sequence: CAISEGGGETDTQYF. The rearrangement uses TRBV10-3 and TRBJ2-3, with D possibly called TRBD1 or TRBD2 (6 bases each). The CDR3 is made up of 15 amino acids. Trimming cost V 3 bases and J 3 bases, with 13 bases left between them. Germline values: CDR1 ENHRY, CDR2 SYGVKD.